The entry below gives a single TCR beta chain sequence along with its context. The antigen remains unidentified. This entry is derived from a study of cytomegalovirus exposure and HLA in healthy donors. Vbeta (60) and Jbeta (13) primers were used in the PCR. TCRdb's copy holds only in-frame clones and misses some; the assay was immunoSEQ multiplex PCR. The sample data list 95,000 to 150,000 clones. Study-level findings and limits: Specific recognition of CMV antigens was confirmed in vitro for a few chains (all CMV-associated).

Germline V gene data show CDR1 as SEHNR and CDR2 as FQNEAQ (reference sequence). V was shortened by 5 bases and J by 5 bases, with 16 bases between the two germline ends. The CDR3 runs to 15 residues. The V gene is TRBV7-9, the J gene TRBJ2-1, with D possibly being TRBD1 (6 bases). Sequencing was done on a sample of PBMCs. This TCR was recovered from a man younger than 35 in good health and CMV-seronegative. CDR3 sequence: CASSIPRGTNNEQFF. CDR3 coding DNA: TGTGCCAGCAGCATCCCCCGAGGGACAAACAATGAGCAGTTCTTC.